This T cell receptor (beta chain) appears in the sequencing data of a study of blood T cell repertoires in COVID-19. Study information: Donors in the United States, Italy and Spain gave samples during acute or convalescent COVID-19. From T cells, B-cell-depleted T cells, or PBMCs came the material, which was cDNA or gDNA.

TCRdb keeps only in-frame clones here, not all; method: immunoSEQ multiplex PCR. The sample has about 190,000 clones; roughly 84% are singletons. Those who participated ranged in age from about 18 to 95 years and resided in roughly 26 US areas. Cohort assignment relied on participant-reported clinical history. This CDR3 region has 15 residues. CDR1 and CDR2 from the germline V gene are MNHEY and SVGAGI. Trimming shortened V by 8 bases and J by 2 bases, and 16 bases separated the two germline ends. This sequence was found in a woman aged 25 to 45 who had recovered from COVID-19. The chain joins TRBV6-5 to TRBJ1-3; no clear D. Sequenced: PBMCs or T cells enriched from blood (not recorded which). DNA for the CDR3: TGTGCCAGCGGGCTCTCTCGGACTGCTGGAAACACCATATATTTT. Amino acid sequence: CASGLSRTAGNTIYF.